Sequencing of this T cell receptor (beta chain) was carried out in a study of STAT5B mutations in CD4+ large granular lymphocyte leukemia. This was a survey-level run. Only in-frame clones appear in the TCRdb table, and some are missing; sequencing was by immunoSEQ multiplex PCR. The table includes 37,000 or so clones, less than 85% detected once. V lost 0 bases to trimming and J lost 10 bases; unmatched junction nucleotides: 9. CDR3 length equals 15 residues. Germline V CDR1 and CDR2: SGHRS, YFSETQ. Of note for this clone: Antigen specificity is unknown.

The study's findings and limits: No patients shared main leukemic clonotypes, though about 26% appeared at low frequency elsewhere. 8/27 top patient clones versus 2/35 control clones were TRBV06-family.

The sequence was collected from a human donor in good health. Sample: CD4+ T cells from blood buffy coats. V gene TRBV5-1 combines with J gene TRBJ2-1; 8 bases map to TRBD2. The CDR3 here is CASSLGVAGLEEQFF. The CDR3 DNA follows: TGCGCCAGCAGCTTGGGTGTAGCGGGGCTTGAGGAGCAGTTCTTC.